Detailed here is one T cell receptor beta chain. Its antigen remains unknown. cDNA reverse transcribed from extracted RNA served as the sequencing template. The assay was immunoSEQ multiplex PCR, and TCRdb's table has in-frame clones only and misses some. The sample gives fewer than 250,000 clones, approximately 57% of which show up once; 1% is in the top ten. The CDR3 has 14 amino acids. CDR1 SGDLS and CDR2 YYNGEE come from the germline V gene. V was cut by 0 bases and J by 3 bases, with 9 bases left in between. The data were obtained in a study of CD8+ T cells in alopecia areata. Study background: Twice daily, treated patients received 5 to 10 mg of oral tofacitinib. The drug, tofacitinib, lasted 6 to 18 months, followed by 6 months off drug. Study-wide points: Normal scalp had lower clonality than lesional scalp, with alopecia totalis/universalis lesions showing this most strongly. In scalp and blood, many expanded lesional clones persisted during tofacitinib.

Treatment denoted: oral pan-JAK inhibitor, 5-10 mg twice daily. The TCR was taken from a human donor with alopecia areata. This sequence joins TRBV9 and TRBJ1-2; maybe TRBD1 (5 bases). This sample comprised CD4+ T cells sorted from blood, obtained at week 24, from a patient treated with tofacitinib. As DNA, the CDR3 is TGTGCCAGCAGCGTAGCCAGGGCCGACTATGGCTACACCTTC. Translated, it gives CASSVARADYGYTF.